This record looks at one TCR beta chain sequence and its context. Its antigen is undetermined. The data are from a study of shared clonotypes between healthy human individuals. Whole-study context: CD8 memory received one plate per donor, CD8 naive two, CD4 memory three and CD4 naive three.

Study-wide points: The four-donor shared clonotypes exceeded non-shared clonotypes in generation probability, with non-shared ones scoring lower. Owing to a small donor count, the genetic and exposure-history diversity represented was limited.

Source study methods: ImmunoSEQ output held junction-only sequences without quality scores, so filtering differed. Libraries were prepared by immunoSEQ multiplex PCR; TCRdb keeps only in-frame clonotypes and omits some of them. V, J and clone size derive from that table, while D and trimming were established from the DNA sequence. In the table there are 2.3 million or so clones, more than 80% of which are singletons. The CDR3 has 19 residues. V lost 0 bases, J lost 3 bases, and 12 bases stayed unmatched. Germline lookup yields CDR1 SGHRS and CDR2 YFSETQ. This sequence originates from a man aged 18 to 29 in good health. Some clones in this sample may be carry-over from other donors' samples. The chain joins TRBV5-1 to TRBJ2-6, with 7 bases aligning to TRBD1. The sequencing input was naive CD4+ T cells from PBMCs. Subset specified: CD45RA+ positively selected. CDR3: CASSLARGQVIFGANVLTF. The CDR3 DNA sequence: TGCGCCAGCAGCTTGGCAAGGGGGCAGGTTATTTTTGGGGCCAACGTCCTGACTTTC.